This passage covers 18 T cell receptor beta chains from one sample sequenced in a study of molecular identifiers for immune sequencing clone quantification. One entry per CDR3 protein results from TCRdb running MiXCR on the PCR reads. The sample holds approximately 500,000 distinct CDR3 sequences; about 25% are singletons and the top ten take just over 0.75%. The specimen sequenced was naive CD8+ T cells from blood, with Jurkat cell RNA spiked in. Subset denoted: FACS-sorted CD8+CD4-CCR7+CD45RA+ naive T cells. These receptors all come from a human donor in good health. Some libraries in this study had Jurkat cell RNA spiked in.

The chain employs TRBV5-3 and TRBJ2-1, with TRBD1 as a possible D gene (5 bases). TRBV5-3 carries the ORF label, with uncertain function. The CDR3 is made up of 15 amino acids. The DNA of the CDR3 is TGTGTCAGCAGCTTTGGGGCAGGGACCTACAATGAGCAGTTCTTC. Its protein is CVSSFGAGTYNEQFF.

This CDR3 is CASSPRPLYSNQPQHF. The CDR3 coding sequence is TGTGCCAGCTCTCCTCGGCCGCTGTATAGCAATCAGCCCCAGCATTTT. V and J are TRBV27 and TRBJ1-5; D call uncertain. V lost 8 bases and J 0 bases, leaving 17 bases between the germline ends. This CDR3 is built from 16 residues. Per germline, CDR1 MNHEY and CDR2 SMNVEV (reference sequence).

This clonotype was counted only a few times. The junction does not match germline at one end; this may be a read error. The genes are TRBV18 and TRBJ2-5; unclear D gene. Germline CDR1 is KGHSH and CDR2 is LQKENI. The CDR3 runs 14 residues. Here the CDR3 DNA reads TGTGCCAGCTCACCACAGGTCCCCCAAGAGCCCCAGTACTTC. Protein: CASSPQVPQEPQYF.

As to this clonotype: The junction and the germline gene differ at one end; a read error may be behind it. The CDR3 DNA sequence: TGTGCCAGTAGTTGGGCAACTAATGAAAAACTGCTTTTT. Translating gives CASSWATNEKLLF. The chain carries TRBV19 and TRBJ1-4; D remains ambiguous. Germline values: CDR1 LNHDA, CDR2 SQIVND (reference sequence). There are 13 residues in the CDR3.

The V gene is TRBV25-1, the J gene TRBJ2-5; TRBD1 might be the D (6 bases). Germline CDR1 reads MGHDK; CDR2 reads SYGVNS. Trimming removed 3 bases from V and 7 bases from J, with 18 bases in between. This CDR3 is built from 15 residues. CDR3: CASSDQGFLEGTQYF. The DNA of the CDR3 is TGTGCCAGCAGTGACCAGGGGTTTCTTGAAGGGACCCAGTACTTC.

This clonotype was found a few times. The V gene is TRBV9, the J gene TRBJ1-1, with D possibly matching TRBD1 (6 bases). Per germline, CDR1 SGDLS and CDR2 YYNGEE. Trimming shortened V by 3 bases and J by 0 bases, and 15 bases separated the two germline ends. The CDR3 loop spans 16 amino acids. CDR3 loop: CASSGTLDSLNTEAFF. The CDR3 bases are TGTGCCAGCAGCGGGACCCTGGACAGTTTGAACACTGAAGCTTTCTTT.

The chain carries TRBV4-3 and TRBJ2-7; the match to TRBD1 covers 8 bases. The CDR3 consists of 15 residues. The germline V gene encodes CDR1 LGHNA and CDR2 YSLEER. The ends lost 1 base at V and 3 bases at J; junction bases unmatched: 5. This CDR3 is CASSQGADRVYEQYF. Here the CDR3 DNA reads TGCGCCAGCAGCCAAGGTGCGGACAGGGTCTACGAGCAGTACTTC.

The rearrangement uses TRBV18 and TRBJ2-5, with unresolved D. Germline V CDR1 and CDR2: KGHSH, LQKENI. The CDR3 runs 15 residues. V was trimmed by 1 base and J by 1 base, leaving 10 bases between them. The CDR3, as DNA: TGTGCCAGCTCACCACGGGCGACACGCCAAGAGACCCAGTACTTC. The encoded protein is CASSPRATRQETQYF.

This clonotype was recorded many times. The rearrangement links TRBV2 to TRBJ1-2; TRBD1 is a possible D gene (5 bases). The germline gives CDR1 SNHLY, CDR2 FYNNEI. V lost 2 bases and J lost 4, with 11 bases in between. The CDR3 is 14 residues long. The CDR3 coding sequence is TGTGCCAGCAGTGAACGGCAGGGACCCTATGGCTACACCTTC. This gives the protein CASSERQGPYGYTF.

The CDR3 here is CASSQAPPEGGPQPQHF. In DNA, the CDR3 is TGTGCCAGCAGCCAAGCTCCACCGGAGGGGGGTCCGCAGCCCCAGCATTTT. The V call is TRBV3-1, the J call TRBJ1-5; D is possibly TRBD1 (6 bases). The CDR3 is 17 residues long. Trimming stripped 1 base from V and 7 bases from J, with 20 bases between. In germline, CDR1 is LGHDT, CDR2 YNNKEL (reference sequence).

This clonotype was recorded many times. This sequence joins TRBV6-5 and TRBJ2-7; no firm D call. V was cut by 6 bases and J by 3 bases, with 15 bases left in between. Germline-derived CDR1 and CDR2 are MNHEY and SVGAGI. The CDR3 is 14 amino acids. CDR3 in amino acids: CASRPEVGHYEQYF. The DNA of the CDR3 is TGTGCCAGCAGGCCTGAAGTGGGCCACTACGAGCAGTACTTC.

J is TRBJ2-7 and V is TRBV20-1, with D unresolved. Germline CDR1 and CDR2: DFQATT and SNEGSKA (reference sequence). V gave up 6 bases and J gave up 0 bases, with 21 bases separating them. CDR3 length: 16 amino acids. Written as DNA, the CDR3 is TGCAGTGCCTCATTTTACGGTGAAGTAAGCTCCTACGAGCAGTACTTC. The encoded protein is CSASFYGEVSSYEQYF.

The chain carries TRBV3-1 and TRBJ2-5, with D tentatively TRBD2 (6 bases). Looked up from germline, CDR1 is LGHDT and CDR2 is YNNKEL (reference sequence). The CDR3 is 13 residues long. V was shortened by 7 bases and J by 5 bases, with 14 bases between the two germline ends. As DNA, the CDR3 is TGTGCCAGCATCGAGAGCGGGCGGGAGACCCAGTACTTC. Its protein product is CASIESGRETQYF.

This clonotype was counted between two and nine times. The chain employs TRBV4-1 and TRBJ2-6; D might be TRBD1 (5 bases). The V gene lost 5 bases and the J gene lost 0 bases, with 11 bases spanning the gap. Germline V lookup: CDR1 MGHRA, CDR2 YSYEKL. The CDR3 runs 16 residues. The CDR3 sequence is CASSNGHRSGANVLTF. Here the CDR3 DNA reads TGCGCCAGCAGCAACGGACACCGCTCTGGGGCCAACGTCCTGACTTTC.

This clonotype was observed a few times. CDR3 protein: CASSFGQGAYGYGTEAFF. The DNA of the CDR3 is TGTGCCAGCAGCTTTGGACAGGGGGCGTACGGGTATGGCACTGAAGCTTTCTTT. This chain uses TRBV7-9 with TRBJ1-1, with 11 bases aligning to TRBD1. The CDR3 extends over 18 amino acids. Germline V gene lookup returns CDR1 SEHNR and CDR2 FQNEAQ (reference sequence). The V gene end was trimmed by 3 bases and the J gene end by 4 bases; junction bases not matched to a gene: 13.

This clonotype was seen more than once but under ten times. V is TRBV12-3 or TRBV12-4 and J is TRBJ2-6, with a weak D call TRBD1 (5 bases). Trimming cost V 1 base and J 0 bases, with 10 bases left between them. The CDR3 contains 17 residues. The chain's CDR3 is CASSLEGLGSGANVLTF. In DNA, the CDR3 is TGTGCCAGCAGTTTAGAGGGGTTGGGCTCTGGGGCCAACGTCCTGACTTTC.

This clonotype appeared a few times. Written as DNA, the CDR3 is TGTGCCAGCAGCCCCCGGACAGGGAATGAACTGTTTTTT. This codes for CASSPRTGNELFF. The chain links TRBV7-9 to TRBJ1-4; TRBD1 aligns across 8 bases. The length of the CDR3 is 13 residues. Germline V gene lookup returns CDR1 SEHNR and CDR2 FQNEAQ (reference sequence). Trimming took 5 bases from V and 12 from J; bases not matched to a gene: 8.

Concerning this clonotype: Since no conserved phenylalanine or tryptophan closes the CDR3, a read error is the likely cause. The rearrangement links TRBV4-2 to TRBJ2-7, with 10 bases that match TRBD2. The V and J ends lost 3 bases and 2 bases, in that order; junction bases with no gene match: 7. Germline assignment: CDR1 LGHNA and CDR2 YNFKEQ. This CDR3 has 16 amino acids. CDR3 sequence: CASSHDDLAGAYEQYL. The DNA of the CDR3 is TGTGCCAGCAGCCATGATGATCTAGCGGGAGCCTACGAGCAGTACCTC.